These 24 T cell receptor beta chains were sequenced from one sample in a study of cytomegalovirus exposure and HLA in healthy donors. Vbeta (60) and Jbeta (13) primers were used in the PCR. The table came from immunoSEQ multiplex PCR; TCRdb's copy has only in-frame clones and leaves some out. The table records about 76,000 clones, approximately 78% of them present only once. The sample consisted of PBMCs. The source of these receptors is a male donor in good health and CMV-seropositive.

This chain joins TRBV28 and TRBJ2-7, with D perhaps matching TRBD2 (6 bases). This CDR3 is built from 15 residues. The V and J ends lost 6 bases and 2 bases respectively, with 17 bases between them. Germline V gene sequence: CDR1 MDHEN, CDR2 SYDVKM. CDR3 nucleotides: TGTGCCAGCAGCCCGCGGGACTTACACACCTACGAGCAGTACTTC. Protein sequence: CASSPRDLHTYEQYF. Full variable domain (remainder filled in from reference TRBV28 and TRBJ2-7): DVKVTQSSRYLVKRTGEKVFLECVQDMDHENMFWYRQDPGLGLRLIYFSYDVKMKEKGDIPEGYSVSREKKERFSLILESASTNQTSMYLCASSPRDLHTYEQYFGPGTRLTVT.

The chain employs TRBV4-1 and TRBJ2-1, with a tentative D call TRBD2 (5 bases). V lost 3 bases and J lost 5, with 17 bases in between. In germline, CDR1 is MGHRA, CDR2 YSYEKL. The CDR3 spans 16 residues. The CDR3 loop reads CASSHWRGNAHNEQFF. The CDR3 DNA follows: TGCGCCAGCAGCCATTGGAGAGGGAACGCGCACAATGAGCAGTTCTTC.

The chain links TRBV9 to TRBJ2-7, with TRBD1 matching 12 bases. There are 15 residues in the CDR3. Germline CDR1 and CDR2: SGDLS and YYNGEE. With V trimmed by 4 bases and J by 5 bases, 7 bases remained unmatched. CDR3 loop: CASSPRDRGLDEQYF. DNA of the CDR3: TGTGCCAGCAGCCCCCGGGACAGGGGGCTCGACGAGCAGTACTTC.

The chain is built from TRBV5-4 and TRBJ2-5; TRBD2 might be the D (6 bases). Looked up from germline, CDR1 is SGHNT and CDR2 is YYREEE (reference sequence). The V end was cut by 5 bases, the J end by 1 base, with 18 bases between. This CDR3 region has 16 residues. This CDR3 reads CASSPLASLSQETQYF. As DNA, the CDR3 is TGTGCCAGCAGTCCCCTAGCGAGTTTGTCCCAAGAGACCCAGTACTTC.

The chain employs TRBV5-1 and TRBJ2-7; TRBD1 matches 10 bases. V gave up 1 base and J gave up 4 bases; unmatched junction bases: 8. Germline V gives CDR1 SGHRS, CDR2 YFSETQ. The CDR3 is made up of 16 amino acids. The CDR3 DNA follows: TGCGCCAGCAGCTTGAGGGCCGGGACAGGGGTATACGAGCAGTACTTC. Its translation is CASSLRAGTGVYEQYF.

This chain uses TRBV21-1 with TRBJ2-3; TRBD1, the table's D call, was not compared with the DNA. TRBV21-1 is tagged as a pseudogene. The CDR3 extends over 15 amino acids. The chain's CDR3 is CASLIRPLSTDTQYF. DNA for the CDR3: TGTGCCAGCCTAATCAGGCCGCTTAGCACAGATACGCAGTATTTT.

The chain combines TRBV6-1 with TRBJ2-5; TRBD2 might be the D (5 bases). CDR3 size: 13 residues. Per germline, CDR1 MNHNS and CDR2 SASEGT. The CDR3 nucleotides are TGTGCTGCAGATTCGAGGGTACGAGAGACCCAGTACTTC. This gives the protein CAADSRVRETQYF.

This clone appeared a few times. The CDR3 region is CAWSHTGGTGELFF. The DNA of the CDR3 is TGTGCCTGGAGTCATACAGGTGGAACCGGGGAGCTGTTTTTT. The rearrangement links TRBV30 to TRBJ2-2, with TRBD1 as a possible D gene (5 bases). CDR1 is GTSNPN, CDR2 SVGIG, per germline (reference sequence). V was clipped by 2 bases and J by 5 bases, with 12 bases between them. The length of the CDR3 is 14 residues. The whole variable domain, remainder taken from reference TRBV30 and TRBJ2-2, is SQTIHQWPATLVQPVGSPLSLECTVEGTSNPNLYWYRQAAGRGLQLLFYSVGIGQISSEVPQNLSASRPQDRQFILSSKKLLLSDSGFYLCAWSHTGGTGELFFGEGSRLTVL.

This sequence joins TRBV2 and TRBJ2-2; weak D call: TRBD2 (6 bases). The CDR3 is 15 residues long. The germline V gene encodes CDR1 SNHLY and CDR2 FYNNEI. With 3 bases removed from V and 0 bases from J, the gap between germline ends came to 8 bases. This CDR3 reads CASSEGLPNTGELFF. The DNA of the CDR3 is TGTGCCAGCAGTGAGGGACTGCCGAACACCGGGGAGCTGTTTTTT.

The V gene is TRBV6-5, the J gene TRBJ1-3; possible D gene TRBD1, 5 bases. This CDR3 is built from 14 residues. The V gene's germline CDR1 is MNHEY and CDR2 SVGAGI. V lost 5 bases, J lost 2 bases, and 10 bases lay in between. The CDR3 DNA reads as TGTGCCAGCAGTGCTGGGGGGACTGGAAACACCATATATTTT. Protein sequence: CASSAGGTGNTIYF.

Comments on this clone: The same CDR3 arises from other DNA sequences in this sample as well. The chain recombines TRBV7-2 with TRBJ2-7; D is unclear. The CDR3 contains 12 residues. The V and J ends lost 0 bases and 4 bases respectively, with 4 bases between them. Germline CDR1 reads SGHTA; CDR2 reads FQGNSA. CDR3 sequence (DNA): TGTGCCAGCAGCTTAGCCCTTTACGAGCAGTACTTC. Residues: CASSLALYEQYF.

The chain links TRBV28 to TRBJ2-7, with a possible D match to TRBD1 (5 bases). CDR1 is MDHEN and CDR2 is SYDVKM in the germline V gene. The CDR3 runs 14 residues. Trimming cost V 4 bases and J 3 bases, with 13 bases left between them. The CDR3 sequence is CASSSPRRDYEQYF. As DNA, the CDR3 is TGTGCCAGCAGTTCCCCCCGCAGGGACTACGAGCAGTACTTC. Variable domain in full (rest from reference TRBV28 and TRBJ2-7): DVKVTQSSRYLVKRTGEKVFLECVQDMDHENMFWYRQDPGLGLRLIYFSYDVKMKEKGDIPEGYSVSREKKERFSLILESASTNQTSMYLCASSSPRRDYEQYFGPGTRLTVT.

The V and J genes are TRBV4-3 and TRBJ2-2; tentative D call: TRBD2 (6 bases). Trimming pared 1 base from V and 0 bases from J, leaving 12 bases between. Germline V lookup: CDR1 LGHNA, CDR2 YSLEER. The CDR3 loop spans 17 amino acids. The CDR3 is CASSQGIGTPNTGELFF. CDR3 nucleotide sequence: TGCGCCAGCAGCCAAGGGATCGGGACTCCGAACACCGGGGAGCTGTTTTTT.

This sequence joins TRBV4-1 and TRBJ2-7; 13 bases align to TRBD2. V shed 4 bases, J shed 4 bases, and the junction held 4 bases outside the gene matches. The CDR3 covers 15 residues. Germline CDR1 reads MGHRA; CDR2 reads YSYEKL. The CDR3, as DNA: TGCGCCAGCAGCCCCCGGACTAGCGGGAGTTACGAGCAGTACTTC. It translates to CASSPRTSGSYEQYF.

The chain joins TRBV28 to TRBJ2-7, with D perhaps matching TRBD1 (6 bases). V lost 3 bases, J lost 7 bases, and 10 bases lay in between. This CDR3 has 12 residues. Germline V gene sequence: CDR1 MDHEN, CDR2 SYDVKM. The CDR3 DNA follows: TGTGCCAGCAGTTTGATAGGGGGAGAGCAGTACTTC. Its translation: CASSLIGGEQYF.

V gene TRBV6-5 combines with J gene TRBJ1-2, with no clear D. The germline V gene encodes CDR1 MNHEY and CDR2 SVGAGI. The germline V and J ends were trimmed by 5 bases and 0 bases, with 4 bases remaining between them. The CDR3 has 12 residues. In DNA, the CDR3 is TGTGCCAGCAGTCGAGCTAACTATGGCTACACCTTC. Its protein is CASSRANYGYTF.

The chain combines TRBV7-9 with TRBJ1-5; D is uncertain. Germline CDR1 is SEHNR and CDR2 is FQNEAQ (reference sequence). The ends were cut back, 6 bases at V and 7 bases at J, with 10 bases in the middle. The CDR3 is 12 residues long. The CDR3 nucleotides are TGTGCCAGCAGTAACTCACGGCAGCCCCAGCATTTT. Translation gives CASSNSRQPQHF. Combining the CDR3 with reference TRBV7-9 and TRBJ1-5 gives the whole variable domain DTGVSQNPRHKITKRGQNVTFRCDPISEHNRLYWYRQTLGQGPEFLTYFQNEAQLEKSRLLSDRFSAERPKGSFSTLEIQRTEQGDSAMYLCASSNSRQPQHFGDGTRLSIL.

The chain couples TRBV2 to TRBJ2-2; no reliable D call. Germline assignment: CDR1 SNHLY and CDR2 FYNNEI. The CDR3 is made up of 14 amino acids. The ends were cut back, 4 bases at V and 1 base at J, with 7 bases in the middle. The CDR3 sequence: CASSGAGNTGELFF. CDR3 coding DNA: TGTGCCAGCAGTGGGGCCGGGAACACCGGGGAGCTGTTTTTT.

The rearrangement uses TRBV4-1 and TRBJ2-7, with 10 bases identical to TRBD1. CDR1 MGHRA and CDR2 YSYEKL come from the germline V gene. The CDR3 loop spans 17 amino acids. The V gene end was trimmed by 0 bases and the J gene end by 5 bases; junction bases not matched to a gene: 10. This chain's CDR3 is CASSQDSTGGLADEQYF. CDR3 in DNA: TGCGCCAGCAGCCAAGACTCGACAGGGGGCCTAGCGGACGAGCAGTACTTC.

In its sample, this clone was seen once. This chain uses TRBV28 with TRBJ2-7, with D perhaps TRBD2 (5 bases). Per germline, CDR1 MDHEN and CDR2 SYDVKM. Trimming took 7 bases from V and 6 from J, leaving 16 bases between them. This CDR3 contains 13 residues. The CDR3 region is CASIPLGAGEQYF. CDR3 in DNA: TGTGCCAGCATCCCCTTGGGAGCTGGCGAGCAGTACTTC.

J is TRBJ1-6 and V is TRBV5-1; 7 bases map to TRBD1. J was trimmed by 10 bases and V by 4 bases; bases with no gene match: 11. CDR1 and CDR2 (germline): SGHRS, YFSETQ. CDR3 length: 15 amino acids. The CDR3 nucleotides are TGCGCCAGCAGCCCCCAGGGGGGATTAGGCTCACCCCTCCACTTT. Protein sequence: CASSPQGGLGSPLHF.

This chain connects TRBV7-9 to TRBJ2-1; 9 bases are shared with TRBD2. Germline V lookup: CDR1 SEHNR, CDR2 FQNEAQ (reference sequence). The CDR3 contains 15 residues. The V and J ends lost 1 base and 6 bases, in that order; junction bases with no gene match: 4. CDR3 DNA: TGTGCCAGCAGCTTAGGTAGCGGGAGTGGCAATGAGCAGTTCTTC. Protein: CASSLGSGSGNEQFF.

The chain carries TRBV5-4 and TRBJ2-1, with TRBD2 identical over 13 bases. The V and J ends lost 4 bases and 7 bases, in that order; junction bases with no gene match: 8. Germline V gene lookup returns CDR1 SGHNT and CDR2 YYREEE (reference sequence). The CDR3 totals 16 residues. CDR3 protein: CASSGTSGRAANEQFF. The CDR3 DNA reads TGTGCCAGCAGCGGCACTAGCGGGAGGGCTGCAAATGAGCAGTTCTTC.

This clone has only one observation. J is TRBJ2-5 and V is TRBV28, with a tentative D call TRBD1 (5 bases). The germline gives CDR1 MDHEN, CDR2 SYDVKM. V lost 7 bases to trimming and J lost 4 bases, with 10 bases between them. The CDR3 runs 12 residues. The CDR3 protein is CASTSGLETQYF. In DNA, the CDR3 is TGTGCCAGCACCTCAGGGTTAGAGACCCAGTACTTC.